Following are 2 T cell receptor beta chains from one sample sequenced in a study of regulatory T cells in long-lasting Graves disease. Time point in this sample: newly diagnosed GD, antithyroid drugs for less than 3 months. Making the TCR library involved RNA that had been extracted from PBMCs. In building TCR beta libraries, iRepertoire HTBI primers were used together with Arm-PCR of CDR3 regions. Each CDR3 protein gets one entry after TCRdb re-called the multiplex PCR reads with MiXCR. Of more than 450,000 distinct CDR3 sequences detected, around 13% appear once; the ten largest clones hold 8.9%. These same records also appear under a second study, on T cells in Graves' hyperthyroidism and ophthalmopathy.

Source: peripheral blood mononuclear cells (PBMCs), taken at new diagnosis, from a patient treated with antithyroid drugs. The receptors here all came from a woman aged 25 to 39 with Graves disease.

This clonotype was seen many times. The V and J genes are TRBV6-1 and TRBJ2-7; tentative D call: TRBD2 (5 bases). The CDR3 is made up of 14 amino acids. Trimming left V 3 bases short and J 2 bases short, with 11 bases between. Germline values: CDR1 MNHNS, CDR2 SASEGT. The CDR3 DNA reads TGTGCCAGCAGTGACTCCGCGGAGGCCTACGAGCAGTACTTC. Its translation is CASSDSAEAYEQYF.

This clonotype has more than one count but fewer than ten. V gene TRBV20-1 combines with J gene TRBJ2-7; 9 nucleotides agree with TRBD2. The germline V gene encodes CDR1 DFQATT and CDR2 SNEGSKA (reference sequence). There are 14 residues in the CDR3. The ends lost 1 base at V and 5 bases at J; junction bases unmatched: 6. CDR3 residues: CSARAAGGWNEQYF. CDR3 DNA sequence: TGCAGTGCTAGAGCAGCGGGGGGCTGGAACGAGCAGTACTTC.